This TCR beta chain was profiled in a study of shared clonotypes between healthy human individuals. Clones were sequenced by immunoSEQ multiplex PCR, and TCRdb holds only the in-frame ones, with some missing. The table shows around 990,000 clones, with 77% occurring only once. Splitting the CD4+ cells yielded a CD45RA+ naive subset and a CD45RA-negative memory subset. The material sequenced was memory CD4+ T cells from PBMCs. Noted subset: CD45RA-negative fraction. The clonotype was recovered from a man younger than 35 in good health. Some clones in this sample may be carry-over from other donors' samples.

The CDR3 sequence: CASSLGQGSPEAFF. The CDR3 coding sequence is TGCGCCAGCAGCCTAGGACAGGGGAGTCCTGAAGCTTTCTTT. The V gene is TRBV5-1, the J gene TRBJ1-1; 9 positions agree with TRBD1. Per the germline V gene, CDR1 is SGHRS and CDR2 is YFSETQ. V lost 4 bases to trimming and J lost 6 bases; unmatched junction nucleotides: 7. The CDR3 loop spans 14 amino acids. Together with reference TRBV5-1 and TRBJ1-1, the CDR3 gives the full variable domain: KAGVTQTPRYLIKTRGQQVTLSCSPISGHRSVSWYQQTPGQGLQFLFEYFSETQRNKGNFPGRFSGRQFSNSRSEMNVSTLELGDSALYLCASSLGQGSPEAFFGQGTRLTVV.